The source of this TCR beta chain is a study of cytomegalovirus exposure and HLA in healthy donors. The CDR3 runs 16 residues. Per the germline V gene, CDR1 is SGHTA and CDR2 is FQGNSA. Trimming took off 1 base at V and 5 bases at J, with 17 bases between the two ends. The PCR contained 60 Vbeta and 13 Jbeta primers. Measured with immunoSEQ multiplex PCR; TCRdb has only the in-frame clones, and not every one. This table holds some 170,000 clones, approximately 80% found once. Study results and caveats: TCR beta sequences numbering roughly 16,000 were associated with HLA alleles at 0.05 false discovery rate in a later analysis. Most subjects' HLA-A and HLA-B alleles were reportedly predicted from TCR beta sequences.

As to this clone: Its specificity is unknown.

The TCR sequence derives from a young woman in good health and CMV-seropositive. The sequenced sample was PBMCs. The J gene is TRBJ2-5, the V gene TRBV7-2, with D maybe TRBD2 (7 bases). Here the CDR3 DNA reads TGTGCCAGCAGCTTAGGTGGCGGGGGCGCGAAGGAGACCCAGTACTTC. Translating gives CASSLGGGGAKETQYF.